These 7 T cell receptor beta chains were all obtained from the same sample, sequenced in a study of cytomegalovirus exposure and HLA in healthy donors. PCR involved 60 Vbeta and 13 Jbeta primers. Profiling relied on immunoSEQ multiplex PCR, and the TCRdb table lists in-frame clones only, not all of them. Among 110,000 or so clones listed, 70% to 85% were seen once. Sequenced input: PBMCs. These receptors were obtained from a woman between 18 and 29 years old in good health and CMV-seronegative.

This sequence joins TRBV29-1 and TRBJ2-1; 11 bases are shared with TRBD2. CDR3 length: 16 residues. Germline V lookup: CDR1 SQVTM, CDR2 ANQGSEA. Germline trimming cut 4 bases from V and 7 bases from J; bases unmatched to any gene: 12. CDR3 coding DNA: TGCAGCGTTGTTATGATGGTAGCGGGAGGGCCAAATGAGCAGTTCTTC. It codes for CSVVMMVAGGPNEQFF.

V is TRBV10-2 and J is TRBJ2-3; 9 bases agree with TRBD2. From germline, CDR1 is WSHSY and CDR2 SAAADI. The trim removed 0 bases at V and 3 bases at J, leaving 13 bases unmatched. The CDR3 is 19 amino acids. The CDR3 bases are TGCGCCAGCAGTGAGTCCAACCTTCTGTTTAGCGGGGGAACAGATACGCAGTATTTT. Its protein is CASSESNLLFSGGTDTQYF.

The chain employs TRBV19 and TRBJ2-7; 9 bases are a match to TRBD1. This CDR3 has 13 residues. V was pared by 6 bases and J by 7 bases, with 7 bases of the junction left unmatched. CDR1 and CDR2 from the germline V gene are LNHDA and SQIVND (reference sequence). DNA of the CDR3: TGTGCCAGTAGGTCTCAGGGGACAGGGGAGCAGTACGTC. Its translation: CASRSQGTGEQYV.

The chain couples TRBV11-3 to TRBJ2-2, with TRBD1 matching over 9 bases. CDR3 length: 16 residues. Germline loops: CDR1 SGHNT, CDR2 YENEEA. Trimming cost V 3 bases and J 4 bases; bases outside gene matches: 6. Here the CDR3 reads CASSLRTGAATGELFF. CDR3 sequence (DNA): TGTGCCAGCAGCTTGCGGACAGGGGCGGCCACCGGGGAGCTGTTTTTT.

This clone was detected only once. The chain combines TRBV30 with TRBJ2-1; the D gene is possibly TRBD2 (5 bases). The CDR3 covers 11 residues. Looked up from germline, CDR1 is GTSNPN and CDR2 is SVGIG (reference sequence). With 3 bases removed from V and 12 bases from J, the gap between germline ends came to 12 bases. The CDR3 protein is CAWRIYGGQFF. The CDR3 DNA reads as TGTGCCTGGAGGATCTACGGAGGGCAGTTCTTC.

The J gene is TRBJ2-1, the V gene TRBV5-5; TRBD2 matches 8 bases. V dropped 4 bases and J dropped 0; count of bases not matched to a gene: 6. CDR1 and CDR2 (germline): SGHKS, YYEKEE (reference sequence). This CDR3 comprises 16 residues. The CDR3 here is CASSPVAGSSYNEQFF. Here the CDR3 DNA reads TGTGCCAGCAGCCCCGTAGCGGGAAGCTCCTACAATGAGCAGTTCTTC.

J is TRBJ1-1 and V is TRBV30; D is undetermined. The CDR3 has 12 amino acids. The germline gives CDR1 GTSNPN, CDR2 SVGIG (reference sequence). Trimming took 1 base from V and 0 from J, leaving 3 bases between them. CDR3 coding DNA: TGTGCCTGGAGTGACATGAACACTGAAGCTTTCTTT. It codes for CAWSDMNTEAFF.